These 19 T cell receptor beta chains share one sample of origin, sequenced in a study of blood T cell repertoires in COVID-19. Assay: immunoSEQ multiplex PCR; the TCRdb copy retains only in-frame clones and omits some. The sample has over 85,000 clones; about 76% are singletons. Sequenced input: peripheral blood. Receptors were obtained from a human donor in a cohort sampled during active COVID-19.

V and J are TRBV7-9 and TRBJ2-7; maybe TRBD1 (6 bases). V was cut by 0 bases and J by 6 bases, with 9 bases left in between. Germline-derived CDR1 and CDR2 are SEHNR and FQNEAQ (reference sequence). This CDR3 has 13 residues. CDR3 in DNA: TGTGCCAGCAGCTTAGCAGGGACACCCGAGCAGTACTTC. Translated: CASSLAGTPEQYF.

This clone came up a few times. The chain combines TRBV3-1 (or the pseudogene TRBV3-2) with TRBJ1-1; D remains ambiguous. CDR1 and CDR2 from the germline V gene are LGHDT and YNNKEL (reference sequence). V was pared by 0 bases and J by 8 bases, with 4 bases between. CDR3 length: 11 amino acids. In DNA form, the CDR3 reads TGTGCCAGCAGCCAAGATTTAGAAGCTTTCTTT. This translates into CASSQDLEAFF.

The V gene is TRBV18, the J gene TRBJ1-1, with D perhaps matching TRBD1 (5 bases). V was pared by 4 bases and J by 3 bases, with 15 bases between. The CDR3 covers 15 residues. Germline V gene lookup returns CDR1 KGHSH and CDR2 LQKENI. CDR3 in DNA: TGTGCCAGCTCACTTCAGGGTTTAGGGGACACTGAAGCTTTCTTT. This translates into CASSLQGLGDTEAFF. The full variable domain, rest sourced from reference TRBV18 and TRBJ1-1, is NAGVMQNPRHLVRRRGQEARLRCSPMKGHSHVYWYRQLPEEGLKFMVYLQKENIIDESGMPKERFSAEFPKEGPSILRIQQVVRGDSAAYFCASSLQGLGDTEAFFGQGTRLTVV.

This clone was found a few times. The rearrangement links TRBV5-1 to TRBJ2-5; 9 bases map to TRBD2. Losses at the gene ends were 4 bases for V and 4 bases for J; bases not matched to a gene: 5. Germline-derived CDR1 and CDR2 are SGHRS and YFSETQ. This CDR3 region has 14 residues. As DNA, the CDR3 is TGCGCCAGCAGCCCGACTAGCGGAGCAGAGACCCAGTACTTC. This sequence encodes CASSPTSGAETQYF. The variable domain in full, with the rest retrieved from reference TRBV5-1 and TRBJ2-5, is KAGVTQTPRYLIKTRGQQVTLSCSPISGHRSVSWYQQTPGQGLQFLFEYFSETQRNKGNFPGRFSGRQFSNSRSEMNVSTLELGDSALYLCASSPTSGAETQYFGPGTRLLVL.

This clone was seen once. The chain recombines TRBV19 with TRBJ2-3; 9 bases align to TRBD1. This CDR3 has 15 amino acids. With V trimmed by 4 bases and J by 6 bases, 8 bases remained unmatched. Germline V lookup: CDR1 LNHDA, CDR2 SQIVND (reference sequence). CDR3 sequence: CASSKQGAIVDTQYF. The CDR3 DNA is TGTGCCAGTAGTAAACAGGGGGCTATTGTTGATACGCAGTATTTT.

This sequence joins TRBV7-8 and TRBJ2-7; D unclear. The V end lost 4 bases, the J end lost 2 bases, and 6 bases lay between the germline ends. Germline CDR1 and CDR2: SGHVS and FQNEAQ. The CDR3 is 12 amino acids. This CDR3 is CASSYGPYEQYF. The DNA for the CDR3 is TGTGCCAGCAGCTATGGGCCCTACGAGCAGTACTTC.

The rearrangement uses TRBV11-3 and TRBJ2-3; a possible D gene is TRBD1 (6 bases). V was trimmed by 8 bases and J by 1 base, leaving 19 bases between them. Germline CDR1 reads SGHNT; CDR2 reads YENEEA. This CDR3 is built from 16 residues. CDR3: CASALSQGSGTDTQYF. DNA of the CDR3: TGTGCCAGCGCACTGAGTCAGGGGTCGGGCACAGATACGCAGTATTTT.

CDR3 sequence (DNA): TGTGCCAGCTCACCTTTACGGCTAGCGGGAGGGCCGGGCGAGCAGTACTTC. Amino acids: CASSPLRLAGGPGEQYF. The gene calls are TRBV18 and TRBJ2-7; 12 bases align to TRBD2. The CDR3 has 17 amino acids. The junction had 12 bases not matched to a gene; V was cut back by 3 bases and J by 6 bases. Germline-derived CDR1 and CDR2 are KGHSH and LQKENI. Using reference TRBV18 and TRBJ2-7 for the parts outside the CDR3, the full variable domain is NAGVMQNPRHLVRRRGQEARLRCSPMKGHSHVYWYRQLPEEGLKFMVYLQKENIIDESGMPKERFSAEFPKEGPSILRIQQVVRGDSAAYFCASSPLRLAGGPGEQYFGPGTRLTVT.

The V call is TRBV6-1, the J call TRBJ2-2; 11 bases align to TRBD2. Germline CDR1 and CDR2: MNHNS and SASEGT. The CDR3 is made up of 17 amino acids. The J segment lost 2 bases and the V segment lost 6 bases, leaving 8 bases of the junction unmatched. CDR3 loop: CASSERGLAENTGELFF. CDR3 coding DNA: TGTGCCAGCAGCGAAAGGGGACTAGCGGAAAACACCGGGGAGCTGTTTTTT.

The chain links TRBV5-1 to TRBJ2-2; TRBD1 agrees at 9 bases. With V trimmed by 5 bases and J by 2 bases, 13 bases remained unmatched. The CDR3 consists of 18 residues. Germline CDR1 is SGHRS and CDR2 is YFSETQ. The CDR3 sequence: CASRFYGTGNRNTGELFF. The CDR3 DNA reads TGCGCCAGCAGGTTTTACGGGACAGGGAACCGTAACACCGGGGAGCTGTTTTTT.

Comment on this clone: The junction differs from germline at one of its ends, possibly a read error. CDR3 sequence (DNA): TGCGCCAGCAGACAAGGACAGGGGATCGACAATGAGCAGTTCTTC. This translates into CASRQGQGIDNEQFF. This rearrangement joins TRBV4-1 to TRBJ2-1, with TRBD1 matching 9 bases. CDR3 length equals 15 residues. Germline CDR1 MGHRA, CDR2 YSYEKL.

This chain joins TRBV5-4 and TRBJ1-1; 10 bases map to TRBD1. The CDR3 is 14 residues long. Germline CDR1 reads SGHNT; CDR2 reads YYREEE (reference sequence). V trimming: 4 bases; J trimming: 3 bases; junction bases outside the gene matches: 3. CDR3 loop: CASSIGQGDTEAFF. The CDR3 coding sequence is TGTGCCAGCAGCATAGGACAGGGGGACACTGAAGCTTTCTTT.

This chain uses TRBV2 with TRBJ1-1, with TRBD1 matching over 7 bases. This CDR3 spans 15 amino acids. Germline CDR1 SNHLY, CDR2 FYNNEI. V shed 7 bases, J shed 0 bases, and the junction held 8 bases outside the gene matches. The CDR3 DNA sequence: TGTGCCAGCACCCCGGGACAGCTCATGAACACTGAAGCTTTCTTT. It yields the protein CASTPGQLMNTEAFF.

The CDR3 DNA is TGCAGCGTCCAGACAGTCTTGAACACTGAAGCTTTCTTT. Protein: CSVQTVLNTEAFF. The genes are TRBV29-1 and TRBJ1-1; maybe TRBD1 (5 bases). This CDR3 is 13 amino acids long. V was cut by 6 bases and J by 0 bases, with 11 bases left in between. Germline assignment: CDR1 SQVTM and CDR2 ANQGSEA.

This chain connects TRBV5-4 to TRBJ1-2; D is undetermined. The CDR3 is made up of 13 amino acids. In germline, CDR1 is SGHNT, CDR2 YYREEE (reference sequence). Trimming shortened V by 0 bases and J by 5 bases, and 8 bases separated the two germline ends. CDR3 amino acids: CASSLAGVYGYTF. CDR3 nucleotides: TGTGCCAGCAGCTTGGCCGGTGTGTATGGCTACACCTTC.

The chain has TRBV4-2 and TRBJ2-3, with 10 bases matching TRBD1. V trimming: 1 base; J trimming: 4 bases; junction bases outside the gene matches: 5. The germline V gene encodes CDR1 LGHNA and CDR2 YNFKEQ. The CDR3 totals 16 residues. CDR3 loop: CASSQGTGGIADTQYF. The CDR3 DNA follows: TGTGCCAGCAGCCAAGGGACAGGGGGGATAGCAGATACGCAGTATTTT.

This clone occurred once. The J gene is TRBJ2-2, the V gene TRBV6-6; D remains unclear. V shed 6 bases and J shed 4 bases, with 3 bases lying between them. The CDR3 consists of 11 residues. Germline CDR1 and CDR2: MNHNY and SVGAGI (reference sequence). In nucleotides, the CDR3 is TGTGCCAGCAGCAGCACCGGGGAGCTGTTTTTT. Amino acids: CASSSTGELFF.

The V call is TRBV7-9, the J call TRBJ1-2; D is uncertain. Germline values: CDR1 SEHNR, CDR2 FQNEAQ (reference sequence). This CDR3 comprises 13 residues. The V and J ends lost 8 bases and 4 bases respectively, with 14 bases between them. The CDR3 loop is CASENGGTYGYTF. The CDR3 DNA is TGTGCCAGCGAGAACGGCGGAACCTATGGCTACACCTTC.

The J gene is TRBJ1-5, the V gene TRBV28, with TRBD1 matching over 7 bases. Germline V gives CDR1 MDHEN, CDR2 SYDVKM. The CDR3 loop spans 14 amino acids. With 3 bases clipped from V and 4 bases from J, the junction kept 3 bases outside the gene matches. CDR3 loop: CASSFTGENQPQHF. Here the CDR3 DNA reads TGTGCCAGCAGTTTCACAGGGGAGAATCAGCCCCAGCATTTT.